This is a list of T cell receptor beta chains from one sample in a study of regulatory T cells in long-lasting Graves disease. Using its own MiXCR run on the multiplex PCR reads, TCRdb lists one record per CDR3 protein. The data hold hundreds of thousands of distinct CDR3 sequences, with about 14% observed a single time. These data were likewise used in another study, on T cells in Graves' hyperthyroidism and ophthalmopathy.

Sequencing used peripheral blood mononuclear cells (PBMCs), obtained at new diagnosis, from a patient treated with antithyroid drugs. These receptors all come from a man in his thirties or forties with Graves disease. CDR3s include the opening cysteine and the closing phenylalanine or tryptophan. A D gene is named only where the DNA matches it firmly. Where a row states a size, it is once, few, many or the class of an expanded clone; other rows omit it.

length	J	D	size	V	DNA	CDR3
14	TRBJ2-1	TRBD2	many	TRBV7-8	TGTGCCAGCAGCTTCTCTAGCGGGAGGGGCAAGCAGTTCTTC	CASSFSSGRGKQFF
15	TRBJ2-5	TRBD2	-	TRBV12-3/TRBV12-4	TGTGCCAGCAGGGCCAGCGGGAGGGCCGGGGAGACCCAGTACTTC	CASRASGRAGETQYF
16	TRBJ2-1	TRBD2	many	TRBV7-2	TGTGCCAGCAGCTTAGAAGGCGGGAGGGCGCCCGATGAGCAGTTCTTC	CASSLEGGRAPDEQFF
17	TRBJ2-5	TRBD2	many	TRBV7-2	TGTGCCAGCAGCCCGGGGGGACTAGCGGGATTCCAAGAGACCCAGTACTTC	CASSPGGLAGFQETQYF
15	TRBJ2-3	TRBD1	many	TRBV19	TGTGCCAGTAGTATAGTCAGGGGGACCACAGATACGCAGTATTTT	CASSIVRGTTDTQYF
15	TRBJ2-3	TRBD1	few	TRBV18	TGTGCCAGCTCACCAACGACAGGGTTTGCTGATACGCAGTATTTT	CASSPTTGFADTQYF
13	TRBJ2-1	-	many	TRBV20-1	TGCAGTGCTAGAGATCCCAGGGGTGATGAGCAGTTCTTC	CSARDPRGDEQFF
15	TRBJ1-5	-	many	TRBV6-2/TRBV6-3	TGTGCCAGCAGTGCCGCTGACAACAGCAATCAGCCCCAGCATTTT	CASSAADNSNQPQHF
14	TRBJ1-6	TRBD1	many	TRBV28	TGTGCCAGCAGTTTGGGACAGGGTAATTCACCCCTCCACTTT	CASSLGQGNSPLHF
13	TRBJ1-2	-	-	TRBV19	TGTGCCAGTAGTATGAGGAGGTTTGATGGCTACACCTTC	CASSMRRFDGYTF
18	TRBJ1-1	TRBD1	few	TRBV6-9	TGTGCCAGCAGTTACTACGCGGACAGGGTCCACGGGGACACTGAAGCTTTCTTT	CASSYYADRVHGDTEAFF
15	TRBJ1-5	-	many	TRBV27	TGTGCCAGCAGTTTTGAGGGGTACGGCAATCAGCCCCAGCATTTT	CASSFEGYGNQPQHF
14	TRBJ2-7	-	-	TRBV18	TGTGCCAGCTCAACCGGGACCCCCTTCTACGAGCAGTACTTC	CASSTGTPFYEQYF
16	TRBJ2-1	TRBD2	many	TRBV6-2/TRBV6-3	TGTGCCAGCAGTTCGGGAGGAGCGGGGTCCTACAATGAGCAGTTCTTC	CASSSGGAGSYNEQFF
14	TRBJ1-1	-	many	TRBV2	TGTGCCAGCAGTGAACGGCACAGGAACACTGAAGCTTTCTTT	CASSERHRNTEAFF
16	TRBJ2-5	TRBD2	few	TRBV15	TGTGCCACCAGCTCCCAAATAGCGGGAGTGGGCGAGACCCAGTACTTC	CATSSQIAGVGETQYF
15	TRBJ1-1	-	many	TRBV11-2	TGTGCCAGCAGCTCATTCCCGAGGGTGAACACTGAAGCTTTCTTT	CASSSFPRVNTEAFF
16	TRBJ1-2	TRBD1	many	TRBV9	TGTGCCAGCAGCGTCCTGGGGACAGAGACTAACTATGGCTACACCTTC	CASSVLGTETNYGYTF
11	TRBJ2-5	-	many	TRBV20-1	TGCAGTGCTGCCGAAGGAGAGACCCAGTACTTC	CSAAEGETQYF
13	TRBJ1-5	-	few	TRBV12-3/TRBV12-4	TGTGCCAGCGGGCGGTATGACCTGGAGCCCCAGCATTTT	CASGRYDLEPQHF